This paragraph reports one TCR beta chain. TCRbeta library preparation incorporated unique molecular identifiers. TCRdb used MiXCR to reprocess the PCR reads, holding one entry per CDR3 protein. The table lists some 530,000 distinct CDR3 sequences, around 12% of them singletons, with over 5.5% in the top ten. The entry originates in a study of T-cell reconstitution after alpha-beta-depleted transplantation in children. Trimming cost V 6 bases and J 0 bases, with 9 bases left between them. Germline V gene lookup returns CDR1 ENHRY and CDR2 SYGVKD. CDR3 length: 13 amino acids. The TCR originated in a human donor who donated a stem cell graft to a child with combined immunodeficiency. The chain couples TRBV10-3 to TRBJ2-7, with D perhaps matching TRBD1 (5 bases). The sample was PBMCs from the stem cell graft donor, taken from the stem cell graft. The CDR3 DNA sequence: TGTGCCATCAGGGACACCAGCTCCTACGAGCAGTACTTC. Its translation: CAIRDTSSYEQYF.